Included here is one T cell receptor (beta chain) sequence, with context. The sample belongs to a study of shared clonotypes between healthy human individuals. The wider study: Per donor, three plates held CD4 naive cells, three held CD4 memory, two held CD8 naive and one held CD8 memory.

The CDR3 has 12 amino acids. Germline CDR1 reads MDHEN; CDR2 reads SYDVKM. V was cut by 6 bases and J by 12 bases, with 17 bases left in between. Deep level was the assay's run setting. This table comes from immunoSEQ multiplex PCR, and its TCRdb copy is limited to in-frame clones, with some not included. Here the sample spans 2 million to 2.5 million clones, 85% to 95% being singletons. In the CD4+ fraction, cells were divided into CD45RA+ naive and CD45RA-negative memory subsets. V is TRBV28 and J is TRBJ1-1; D is possibly TRBD1 (5 bases). The sequencing input was naive CD4+ T cells from PBMCs. The subset denotes: CD45RA+ positively selected. The clonotype was recovered from a man between 18 and 35 years old in good health. Some clones in this sample may be carry-over from other donors' samples. DNA for the CDR3: TGTGCCAGCAGCGGGACGGGGTTCTATCCTTTCTTT. Its translation: CASSGTGFYPFF.